These T cell receptor beta chains were read from a single sample in a study of vaccination and CD4 T cells after COVID-19. These receptors have no identified antigens. TCRdb used MiXCR to reprocess the PCR reads, holding one entry per CDR3 protein. The table includes about 14,000 distinct CDR3 sequences, 40% detected once. Material: CD4+ T cells from blood, cultured in vitro. Every receptor here comes from a human donor who had recovered from COVID-19. Both conserved end residues are part of each CDR3. Each record gives: clone size, J gene, V gene, D gene, CDR3 protein, CDR3 DNA. The D gene is left open where the match is weak. Size is stated for part of the rows, as once, few or many counts, or as a class when the clone is expanded.

>NA|TRBJ1-1|TRBV6-1|TRBD1
CAVRGPSTEAFF
TGTGCCGTAAGGGGGCCCAGCACTGAAGCTTTCTTT
>few|TRBJ2-4|TRBV20-1|TRBD2
CSAGLAGAKNIQYF
TGCAGTGCTGGACTAGCGGGAGCCAAAAACATTCAGTACTTC
>NA|TRBJ1-1|TRBV20-1|TRBD1
CSARPTMDRGRAFF
TGCAGTGCTAGACCAACGATGGACAGGGGGAGAGCTTTCTTT
>NA|TRBJ1-4|TRBV5-5|NA
CASSPTPGTREIGEKLFF
TGTGCCAGCAGCCCAACCCCCGGGACAAGGGAGATTGGGGAAAAACTGTTTTTT
>few|TRBJ1-3|TRBV7-8|NA
CASSYGAGNSGNTIYF
TGTGCCAGCAGTTACGGGGCAGGTAACTCTGGAAACACCATATATTTT
>few|TRBJ1-5|TRBV6-5|TRBD1
CASSYSTRDRTLVLNQPQHF
TGTGCCAGCAGTTACTCGACCCGGGACAGAACCCTAGTACTCAATCAGCCCCAGCATTTT
>once|TRBJ2-3|TRBV6-1|NA
CASSELQITDTQYF
TGTGCCAGCAGTGAATTACAGATCACAGATACGCAGTATTTT
>NA|TRBJ2-6|TRBV19|TRBD1
CASRDRGTDSSGANVLTF
TGTGCCAGCCGGGACAGGGGGACCGACAGCTCTGGGGCCAACGTCCTGACTTTC
>few|TRBJ2-7|TRBV27|TRBD1
CASSSNSQGGEQYF
TGTGCCAGCAGTTCGAACTCACAGGGGGGCGAGCAGTACTTC
>NA|TRBJ1-2|TRBV7-9|NA
CASSLGQSPVYGYTF
TGTGCCAGCAGCTTGGGCCAGTCCCCCGTCTATGGCTACACCTTC
>NA|TRBJ1-1|TRBV27|NA
CASSSPGGVLTEAFF
TGTGCCAGCAGTTCCCCGGGAGGGGTCTTAACTGAAGCTTTCTTT
>few|TRBJ2-2|TRBV10-3|NA
CAITGTNTGELFF
TGTGCCATCACTGGGACAAACACCGGGGAGCTGTTTTTT
>few|TRBJ1-2|TRBV5-4|TRBD1
CASSFQGQVYGYTF
TGTGCCAGCAGCTTCCAGGGACAGGTCTATGGCTACACCTTC
>NA|TRBJ1-1|TRBV5-4|NA
CASSLRQNTEAFF
TGTGCCAGCAGCTTGAGACAGAACACTGAAGCTTTCTTT
>NA|TRBJ2-7|TRBV19|NA
CASSIGLRLGGVSSYEQYF
TGTGCCAGTAGTATAGGCCTACGGTTGGGGGGAGTCTCGTCGTACGAGCAGTACTTC
>NA|TRBJ2-5|TRBV2|TRBD1
CASSEGDRVGTQYF
TGTGCCAGCAGTGAAGGAGACAGGGTCGGGACCCAGTACTTC
>NA|TRBJ1-1|TRBV28|NA
CAIRRVHTEAFF
TGTGCCATCCGCAGGGTTCACACTGAAGCTTTCTTT
>medium-sized|TRBJ1-5|TRBV6-2/TRBV6-3|TRBD1
CASSWGTDSNQPQHF
TGTGCCAGCAGTTGGGGGACAGATAGCAATCAGCCCCAGCATTTT
>once|TRBJ2-3|TRBV20-1|TRBD1
CSARDVFGGTGLDSTDMQYF
TGCAGTGCTAGAGATGTCTTCGGCGGGACAGGCCTCGATAGCACAGATATGCAGTATTTT
>NA|TRBJ2-1|TRBV4-1|NA
CASSQDLPGVPYNEQFF
TGCGCCAGCAGCCAAGATCTTCCAGGGGTCCCCTACAATGAGCAGTTCTTC
>few|TRBJ1-3|TRBV20-1|NA
CSANLEGPGNTIYF
TGCAGTGCTAACTTGGAGGGGCCTGGAAACACCATATATTTT
>medium-sized|TRBJ1-1|TRBV7-2|NA
CASAPRHTEAFF
TGTGCCAGCGCCCCCAGGCACACTGAAGCTTTCTTT
>few|TRBJ1-2|TRBV7-8|NA
CASGIPSNYGYTF
TGTGCCAGCGGCATCCCTTCTAACTATGGCTACACCTTC
>once|TRBJ2-6|TRBV19|TRBD1
CASSITGGPGANVLTF
TGTGCCAGTAGTATCACAGGGGGCCCTGGGGCCAACGTCCTGACTTTC
>NA|TRBJ1-2|TRBV6-2/TRBV6-3|NA
CASTDSYYGYTF
TGTGCCAGCACCGACAGCTACTATGGCTACACCTTC
>NA|TRBJ2-1|TRBV4-3|NA
CASSQDRYDEQFF
TGCGCCAGCAGCCAAGATAGATACGATGAGCAGTTCTTC
>NA|TRBJ2-3|TRBV2|NA
CASQRVLRTSVIDTQYF
TGTGCCAGCCAGAGGGTACTTAGGACCTCAGTCATAGATACGCAGTATTTT
>NA|TRBJ2-7|TRBV6-1|NA
CASRKDPTGSYEQYF
TGTGCCAGCAGGAAGGACCCGACGGGCTCCTACGAGCAGTACTTC
>NA|TRBJ2-7|TRBV19|TRBD2
CASGPSGGAYEQYF
TGTGCCAGTGGTCCTAGCGGGGGGGCCTACGAGCAGTACTTC
>NA|TRBJ2-3|TRBV4-1|NA
CASSQGTGSDTQYF
TGCGCCAGCAGCCAAGGAACAGGGTCTGATACGCAGTATTTT
>few|TRBJ2-4|TRBV6-4|NA
CARVSRVVKNIQYF
TGTGCCAGAGTTTCAAGGGTGGTCAAAAACATTCAGTACTTC
>NA|TRBJ2-5|TRBV5-4|TRBD2
CASSSPLREQETQYF
TGTGCCAGCAGCTCTCCTCTGCGGGAGCAAGAGACCCAGTACTTC
>few|TRBJ1-3|TRBV27|NA
CASSLSPGGSGNTIYF
TGTGCCAGCAGTTTATCCCCCGGTGGCTCTGGAAACACCATATATTTT
>few|TRBJ2-3|TRBV27|TRBD1
CASSPRDRGDTQYF
TGTGCCAGCAGTCCAAGGGACAGGGGTGATACGCAGTATTTT
>few|TRBJ1-5|TRBV7-9|NA
CASSLGVGQEINQPQHF
TGTGCCAGCAGCTTAGGGGTAGGGCAGGAAATCAATCAGCCCCAGCATTTT
>NA|TRBJ2-7|TRBV27|NA
CASSLPGRFGYEQYF
TGTGCCAGCAGTCTCCCAGGACGGTTTGGCTACGAGCAGTACTTC
>NA|TRBJ2-3|TRBV7-9|NA
CASSLGPRGGTQYF
TGTGCCAGCAGCTTAGGACCGAGAGGGGGGACGCAGTATTTT
>NA|TRBJ2-3|TRBV20-1|NA
CSVASQKLTDTQYF
TGCAGTGTAGCGAGCCAAAAGCTCACAGATACGCAGTATTTT